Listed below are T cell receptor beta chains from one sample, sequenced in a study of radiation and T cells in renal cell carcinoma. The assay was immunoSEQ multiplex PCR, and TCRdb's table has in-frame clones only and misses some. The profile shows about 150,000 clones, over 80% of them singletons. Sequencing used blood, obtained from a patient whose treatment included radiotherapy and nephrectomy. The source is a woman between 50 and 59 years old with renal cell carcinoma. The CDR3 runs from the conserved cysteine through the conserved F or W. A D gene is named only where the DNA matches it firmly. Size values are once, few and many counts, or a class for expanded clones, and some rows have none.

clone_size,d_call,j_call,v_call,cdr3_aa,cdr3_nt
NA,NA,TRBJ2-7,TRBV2,CASSEQGVVSSYEQYF,TGTGCCAGCAGTGAACAAGGGGTAGTGTCTTCCTACGAGCAGTACTTC
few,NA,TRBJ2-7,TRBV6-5,CASSFGTPPYEQYF,TGTGCCAGCAGTTTCGGGACACCACCCTACGAGCAGTACTTC
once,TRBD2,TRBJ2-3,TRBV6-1,CASSSGGPTDTQYF,TGTGCCAGCAGCAGCGGGGGGCCCACAGATACGCAGTATTTT
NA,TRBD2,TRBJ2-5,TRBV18,CASSPPLAGLVETQYF,TGTGCCAGCTCACCACCGCTAGCGGGGCTGGTAGAGACCCAGTACTTC
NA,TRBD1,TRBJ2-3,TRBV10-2,CASMRLRDRGYEDTQYF,TGCGCCAGCATGAGATTACGGGACAGGGGGTATGAAGATACGCAGTATTTT
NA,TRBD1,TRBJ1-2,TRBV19,CASSTTGAAYGYTF,TGTGCCAGTAGTACGACAGGGGCGGCTTATGGCTACACCTTC
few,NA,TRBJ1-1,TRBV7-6,CASSLGDRGTEAFF,TGTGCCAGCAGCTTAGGGGATAGAGGCACTGAAGCTTTCTTT
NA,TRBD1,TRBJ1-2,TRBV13,CASSFGTAHYTF,TGTGCCAGCAGCTTTGGGACAGCTCACTACACCTTC
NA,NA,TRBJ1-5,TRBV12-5,CASGLGSFQPQHF,TGTGCTAGTGGTTTAGGCAGCTTTCAGCCCCAGCATTTT
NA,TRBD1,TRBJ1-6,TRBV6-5,CASSYLGQPNSPLHF,TGTGCCAGCAGTTACTTGGGACAGCCTAATTCACCCCTCCACTTT
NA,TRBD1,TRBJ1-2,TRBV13,CASSSRGGGVYGYTF,TGTGCCAGCAGCTCCCGGGGAGGGGGCGTCTATGGCTACACCTTC
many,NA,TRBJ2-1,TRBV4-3,CASSPGLANNEQFF,TGCGCCAGCAGCCCGGGCCTGGCCAACAATGAGCAGTTCTTC
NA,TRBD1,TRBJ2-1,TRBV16,CASRLGGQGPREQFF,TGTGCCAGCCGACTTGGGGGACAGGGGCCTCGGGAGCAGTTCTTC
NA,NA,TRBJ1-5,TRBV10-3,CAISESLTYSNQPQHF,TGTGCCATCAGTGAGTCGTTAACGTATAGCAATCAGCCCCAGCATTTT
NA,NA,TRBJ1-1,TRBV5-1,CASSLVWVGDTEAFF,TGCGCCAGCAGCTTGGTATGGGTTGGGGACACTGAAGCTTTCTTT
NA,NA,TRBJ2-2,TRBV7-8,CASSFNGELNTGELFF,TGTGCCAGCAGCTTTAACGGGGAATTGAACACCGGGGAGCTGTTTTTT
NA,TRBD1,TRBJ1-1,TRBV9,CASSFTGGEGTEAFF,TGTGCCAGCAGCTTCACAGGGGGCGAAGGCACTGAAGCTTTCTTT
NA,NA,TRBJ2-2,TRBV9,CASSVGLLSTGELFF,TGTGCCAGCAGCGTAGGGCTATTGAGTACCGGGGAGCTGTTTTTT
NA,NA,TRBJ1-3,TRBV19,CASIADYSGNTIYF,TGTGCCAGTATCGCGGATTACTCTGGAAACACCATATATTTT
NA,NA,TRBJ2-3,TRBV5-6,CASRRKPTWGTDTQYF,TGTGCCAGCAGGCGAAAACCAACTTGGGGGACAGATACGCAGTATTTT
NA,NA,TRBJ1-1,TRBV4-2,CASSHEGTEAFF,TGTGCCAGCAGCCATGAAGGGACTGAAGCTTTCTTT
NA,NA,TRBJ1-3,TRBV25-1,CASSEFGSGNTIYF,TGTGCCAGCAGTGAATTTGGATCTGGAAACACCATATATTTT
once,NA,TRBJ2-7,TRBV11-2,CASSLDYRSPGQYF,TGTGCCAGCAGCTTAGATTATCGCTCCCCTGGGCAGTACTTC
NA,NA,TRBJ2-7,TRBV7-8,CASSLPAPTGSSSYEQYF,TGTGCCAGCAGCTTACCCGCGCCTACAGGGTCCAGCTCCTACGAGCAGTACTTC
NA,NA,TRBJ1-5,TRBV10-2,CASSMVPTSNQPQHF,TGCGCCAGCAGCATGGTCCCGACCAGCAATCAGCCCCAGCATTTT
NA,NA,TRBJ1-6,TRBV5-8,CASSLGSGQPLRIALHF,TGTGCCAGCAGCCTAGGTTCCGGACAGCCGTTAAGGATAGCCCTCCACTTT
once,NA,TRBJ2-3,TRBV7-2,CASSLARGADTQYF,TGTGCCAGCAGCTTAGCGCGAGGGGCAGATACGCAGTATTTT
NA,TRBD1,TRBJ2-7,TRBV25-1,CASSELRDSHYEQYF,TGTGCCAGCAGTGAACTCCGGGACAGTCACTACGAGCAGTACTTC
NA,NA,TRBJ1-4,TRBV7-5,CARSLVRSSGNNEKLFF,TGTGCCAGAAGCTTAGTACGGTCGTCAGGGAATAATGAAAAACTGTTTTTT
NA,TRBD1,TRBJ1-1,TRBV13,CASSLGRTGTNTEAFF,TGTGCCAGCAGCTTAGGCCGGACAGGGACGAACACTGAAGCTTTCTTT
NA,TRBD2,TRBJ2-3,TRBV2,CASSDATSGFVTQYF,TGTGCCAGCAGTGACGCGACTAGCGGCTTTGTGACGCAGTATTTT
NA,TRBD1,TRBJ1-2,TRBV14,CASSQAGRDRGQYYGYTF,TGTGCCAGCAGCCAAGCTGGCCGGGACAGGGGGCAATACTATGGCTACACCTTC
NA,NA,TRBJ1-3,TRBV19,CASTVGRASGNTIYF,TGTGCCAGTACAGTAGGCCGGGCTTCGGGAAACACCATATATTTT
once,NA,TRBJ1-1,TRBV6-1,CASSEWGRDTEAFF,TGTGCCAGCAGTGAATGGGGAAGGGACACTGAAGCTTTCTTT
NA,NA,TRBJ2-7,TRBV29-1,CSVEGGEGGQYYEQYF,TGCAGCGTTGAAGGTGGCGAGGGGGGACAGTACTACGAGCAGTACTTC
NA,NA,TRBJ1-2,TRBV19,CASSTREANYGYTF,TGTGCCAGTAGTACCAGGGAAGCTAACTATGGCTACACCTTC
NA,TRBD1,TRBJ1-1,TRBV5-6,CASSFATGVRTEAFF,TGTGCCAGCAGCTTTGCTACAGGGGTTCGGACTGAAGCTTTCTTT
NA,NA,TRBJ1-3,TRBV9,CASSVDPYPSGNTIYF,TGTGCCAGCAGCGTAGATCCCTATCCATCTGGAAACACCATATATTTT
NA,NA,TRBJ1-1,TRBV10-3,CAISEMVNTEAFF,TGTGCCATCAGTGAGATGGTGAACACTGAAGCTTTCTTT
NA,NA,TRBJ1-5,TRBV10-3,CATQQAHSNQPQHF,TGTGCCACCCAACAGGCTCATAGCAATCAGCCCCAGCATTTT
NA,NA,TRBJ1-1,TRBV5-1,CASSAVVNTEAFF,TGCGCCAGCAGCGCAGTGGTGAACACTGAAGCTTTCTTT
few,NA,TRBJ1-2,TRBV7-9,CASSPGAEVVRYGYTF,TGTGCCAGCAGCCCAGGAGCGGAGGTTGTGAGATATGGCTACACCTTC
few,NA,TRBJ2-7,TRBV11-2,CASSQEFYEQYF,TGTGCCAGCAGCCAAGAGTTCTACGAGCAGTACTTC
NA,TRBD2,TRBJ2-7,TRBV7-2,CASSFHHLAGHPAYEQYF,TGTGCCAGCAGCTTCCACCACCTAGCGGGACACCCCGCCTACGAGCAGTACTTC
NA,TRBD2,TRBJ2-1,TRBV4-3,CASSHWGSGGEWSSYNEQFF,TGCGCCAGCAGCCATTGGGGTAGCGGGGGGGAATGGAGCTCCTACAATGAGCAGTTCTTC
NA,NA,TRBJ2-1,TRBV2,CASSDQLEGAHEQFF,TGTGCCAGCAGTGATCAGTTGGAGGGGGCTCATGAGCAGTTCTTC
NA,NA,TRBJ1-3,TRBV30,CAWSVARAGNTIYF,TGTGCCTGGAGTGTGGCCAGGGCTGGAAACACCATATATTTT
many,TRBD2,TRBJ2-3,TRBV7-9,CASSPGLAGARTDTQYF,TGTGCCAGCAGCCCTGGGCTAGCGGGGGCCCGCACAGATACGCAGTATTTT
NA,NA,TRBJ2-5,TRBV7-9,CASSLARGQETQYF,TGTGCCAGCAGCTTAGCTAGGGGACAAGAGACCCAGTACTTC
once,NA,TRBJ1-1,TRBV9,CASSVGLGVNTEAFF,TGTGCCAGCAGCGTGGGACTTGGGGTGAACACTGAAGCTTTCTTT
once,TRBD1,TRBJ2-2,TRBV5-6,CASSLGGTAPGTGELFF,TGTGCCAGCAGCTTGGGAGGGACAGCCCCGGGCACCGGGGAGCTGTTTTTT
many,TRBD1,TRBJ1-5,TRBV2,CASTTDRDQPQHF,TGTGCCAGCACCACGGACAGGGATCAGCCCCAGCATTTT
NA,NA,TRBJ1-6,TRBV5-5,CASSRFGGTLNSPLHF,TGTGCCAGCAGCCGATTTGGGGGAACCCTAAATTCACCCCTCCACTTT
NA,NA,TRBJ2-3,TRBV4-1,CASSPSEGPRASTDTQYF,TGCGCCAGCAGCCCCTCCGAAGGGCCACGTGCTAGCACAGATACGCAGTATTTT
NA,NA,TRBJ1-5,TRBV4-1,CASSQEGIAHNQPQHF,TGCGCCAGCAGCCAAGAGGGAATAGCACACAATCAGCCCCAGCATTTT